This is a list of T cell receptor beta chains from one sample in a study of T cell responses to AZD1222 COVID-19 vaccine. Profiled with immunoSEQ multiplex PCR; TCRdb holds only in-frame clones, not every one. The sample contains about 110,000 clones, 88% of which appear only once. The sequencing here drew on peripheral blood, taken on day 0 of AZD1222 vaccination. The receptors shown here come from an adult in good health. Both conserved end residues are part of each CDR3.

V	CDR3
TRBV27	CASSLWGKPYEQYF
TRBV5-1	CASSLVFGYRLTSYNEQFF
TRBV19	CASWDREKNIQYF
TRBV6-2/TRBV6-3	CASSTQGNGQPQHF
TRBV7-9	CASSLILGTGELFF
TRBV27	CASSPGTARHTEAFF
TRBV3-1/TRBV3-2	CASSLNRDYGYTF
TRBV4-3	CASSQGDRSGANEKLFF
TRBV12-3/TRBV12-4	CASNLQGIGELFF
TRBV27	CASSPGSSFTDIQYF
TRBV3-1/TRBV3-2	CASSQLAGELFF
TRBV27	CASSLYGRNQPQHF
TRBV9	CASSASGRAFNEQFF
TRBV25-1	CASSEDRDFPYNEQFF
TRBV20-1	CSARSYEQYF
TRBV5-1	CASSLVGNTDTQYF
TRBV6-5	CASMNQEHNEQFF
TRBV27	CASSLRGTSGRYYEQYF
TRBV3-1/TRBV3-2	CASSQTGGSQPQHF
TRBV10-1	CASSEMGTEAFF
TRBV9	CASSVAALTSGANTGELFF
TRBV11-2	CASSSRRQGANVLTF
TRBV30	CACSHGMGEEKLFF
TRBV25-1	CASTPLGTSSSYNEQFF
TRBV2	CASMLAGVLEQYF
TRBV15	CATSREAVTNEKLFF
TRBV19	CASRSVGLSPYNEQFF
TRBV25-1	CASSRLAGLQETQYF
TRBV6-5	CASSYRAGLANEQFF
TRBV5-1	CASSLAGGEQFF
TRBV28	CASSLYRASTNEKLFF
TRBV27	CASSSGQGVNEQFF
TRBV10-3	CAISEVKDSLYGYTF
TRBV24-1	CATNKAGDDAGVDTQYF
TRBV2	CASSEFRILYEQYF
TRBV11-2	CASSLTDGSNQPQHF
TRBV2	CASSDSLPAGNTIYF
TRBV5-4	CASSLRWNTEAFF
TRBV29-1	CSVSQGEVADTQYF
TRBV27	CASRRTGGQGTDTQYF
TRBV19	CATAEQGAKQPQHF
TRBV4-2	CASSQDRGAHQPQHF
TRBV30	CAWSVGTSSGNTIYF
TRBV5-6	CASAPGGNTNYGYTF
TRBV2	CASTSNSYEQYF
TRBV3-1/TRBV3-2	CASSHAPNTGELFF
TRBV7-3	CASSPRGGGGYTF
TRBV5-1	CASSLGAQETQYF
TRBV5-8	CASSTDRYEQYF
TRBV11-2	CASSLDGSNTGELFF
TRBV19	CASRPRQGGSYNEQFF
TRBV3-1/TRBV3-2	CASSLAGVTDTQYF
TRBV2	CASSESGVGINEQFF
TRBV7-9	CASTPGSDYGYTF
TRBV5-4	CASSYRVANTGELFF